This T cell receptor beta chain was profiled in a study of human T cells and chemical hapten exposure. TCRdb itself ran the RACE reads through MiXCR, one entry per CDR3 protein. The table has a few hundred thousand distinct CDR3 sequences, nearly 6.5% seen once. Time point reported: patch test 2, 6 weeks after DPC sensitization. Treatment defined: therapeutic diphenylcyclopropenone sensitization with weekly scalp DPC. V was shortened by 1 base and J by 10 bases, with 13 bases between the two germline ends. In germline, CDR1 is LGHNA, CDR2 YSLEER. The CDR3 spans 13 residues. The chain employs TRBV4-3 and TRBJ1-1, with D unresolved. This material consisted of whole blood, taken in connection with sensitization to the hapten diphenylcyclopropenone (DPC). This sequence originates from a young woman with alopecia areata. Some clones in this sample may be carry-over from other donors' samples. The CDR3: CASSQAGGKGAFF. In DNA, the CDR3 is TGCGCCAGCAGCCAAGCTGGCGGGAAGGGAGCTTTCTTT.